Below, 16 T cell receptor beta chains from the same sample are listed, as sequenced in a study of shared clonotypes between healthy human individuals. Assay: immunoSEQ multiplex PCR; the TCRdb copy retains only in-frame clones and omits some. The top ten hold around 1.5% of the sample, which has some 980,000 clones, less than 85% seen once. Sequencing was carried out using memory CD4+ T cells sorted from blood. Subset reported: CD45RA-negative fraction. The receptor source for this set is a man aged 18 to 35 in good health.

The chain carries TRBV4-2 and TRBJ2-1; D gene unclear. Germline lookup yields CDR1 LGHNA and CDR2 YNFKEQ. V was pared by 0 bases and J by 7 bases, with 13 bases between. The CDR3 runs to 15 residues. DNA of the CDR3: TGTGCCAGCAGCCAAGAGAGAATGGGTCCAAATGAGCAGTTCTTC. The encoded protein is CASSQERMGPNEQFF.

The CDR3 region is CASSPLSGGETQYF. CDR3 in DNA: TGTGCCAGCAGCCCTTTATCCGGGGGAGAGACCCAGTACTTC. The genes are TRBV27 and TRBJ2-5; D possibly corresponds to TRBD2 (6 bases). V lost 6 bases and J 4 bases, leaving 15 bases between the germline ends. Germline V lookup: CDR1 MNHEY, CDR2 SMNVEV (reference sequence). CDR3 length equals 14 residues.

The J gene is TRBJ1-1, the V gene TRBV5-1; no clear D. The CDR3 spans 13 residues. The V end lost 4 bases, the J end lost 2 bases, and 9 bases lay between the germline ends. Looked up from germline, CDR1 is SGHRS and CDR2 is YFSETQ. DNA of the CDR3: TGCGCCAGCAGCCCCGACCTCAACACTGAAGCTTTCTTT. Its translation: CASSPDLNTEAFF.

The rearrangement links TRBV30 to TRBJ2-5; D is unclear. V was clipped by 0 bases and J by 5 bases, with 13 bases between them. CDR1 and CDR2 (germline): GTSNPN, SVGIG (reference sequence). The CDR3 spans 14 residues. As DNA, the CDR3 is TGTGCCTGGAGTGTACTACCTAGACCGGAGACCCAGTACTTC. Protein product: CAWSVLPRPETQYF. Together with reference TRBV30 and TRBJ2-5, the CDR3 gives the full variable domain: SQTIHQWPATLVQPVGSPLSLECTVEGTSNPNLYWYRQAAGRGLQLLFYSVGIGQISSEVPQNLSASRPQDRQFILSSKKLLLSDSGFYLCAWSVLPRPETQYFGPGTRLLVL.

V usage is TRBV10-1 and J usage is TRBJ1-3, with D uncertain. This CDR3 region has 14 residues. The V end was cut by 2 bases, the J end by 2 bases, with 7 bases between. Per germline, CDR1 WNHNN and CDR2 SYGVQD (reference sequence). As DNA, the CDR3 is TGCGCCAGCAGTGAGGGCACCGCTGGAAACACCATATATTTT. It encodes CASSEGTAGNTIYF.

This clone has a handful of counts. The CDR3 nucleotides are TGTGCCAGCAGTTCGTTTGGGGGGGCTGGTCAGCCCCAGCATTTT. As protein: CASSSFGGAGQPQHF. V is TRBV6-5 and J is TRBJ1-5; tentatively, D is TRBD1 (6 bases). Trimming removed 4 bases at V and 6 bases at J, with 16 bases between. Germline loops: CDR1 MNHEY, CDR2 SVGAGI. The CDR3 spans 15 residues.

This sequence joins TRBV30 and TRBJ1-1; D unresolved. Germline assignment: CDR1 GTSNPN and CDR2 SVGIG (reference sequence). This CDR3 is built from 12 residues. V lost 5 bases, J lost 5 bases, and 12 bases lay in between. This CDR3 reads CAWSMEPTEAFF. The CDR3 DNA sequence: TGTGCCTGGTCAATGGAGCCGACTGAAGCTTTCTTT.

V is TRBV6-6 and J is TRBJ2-2, with 7 bases that match TRBD1. Germline-derived CDR1 and CDR2 are MNHNY and SVGAGI (reference sequence). V lost 2 bases to trimming and J lost 5 bases; unmatched junction nucleotides: 5. This CDR3 is 15 amino acids long. The DNA for the CDR3 is TGTGCCAGCAGTTACGACAGGGTTATGACCGGGGAGCTGTTTTTT. It codes for CASSYDRVMTGELFF.

The chain links TRBV18 to TRBJ1-2; no firm D call. Germline V CDR1 and CDR2: KGHSH, LQKENI. CDR3 length: 17 amino acids. Trimming took off 2 bases at V and 4 bases at J, with 20 bases between the two ends. The CDR3 sequence: CASSPGIRTEFSYGYTF. CDR3 in DNA: TGTGCCAGCTCACCAGGGATAAGGACGGAATTTTCCTATGGCTACACCTTC.

The chain carries TRBV11-2 and TRBJ2-4, with D tentatively TRBD1 or TRBD2 (6 bases each). The CDR3 extends over 15 amino acids. Trimming took 1 base from V and 4 from J, leaving 11 bases between them. Germline CDR1 and CDR2: SGHAT and FQNNGV. The chain's CDR3 is CASSLAGAVKNIQYF. Here the CDR3 DNA reads TGTGCCAGCAGCTTAGCGGGGGCGGTAAAAAACATTCAGTACTTC. Supplemented by reference TRBV11-2 and TRBJ2-4, the full variable domain reads EAGVAQSPRYKIIEKRQSVAFWCNPISGHATLYWYQQILGQGPKLLIQFQNNGVVDDSQLPKDRFSAERLKGVDSTLKIQPAKLEDSAVYLCASSLAGAVKNIQYFGAGTRLSVL.

J is TRBJ2-7 and V is TRBV5-1; TRBD1 matches at 8 bases. The CDR3 has 14 amino acids. Losses at the gene ends were 4 bases for V and 4 bases for J; bases not matched to a gene: 7. CDR1 is SGHRS and CDR2 is YFSETQ in the germline V gene. CDR3 DNA sequence: TGCGCCAGCAGCGCAGGACAGGGTGGGTACGAGCAGTACTTC. Translation gives CASSAGQGGYEQYF.

This chain links TRBV28 with TRBJ2-2, with 11 nucleotides matching TRBD2. The CDR3 runs 17 residues. Trimming cost V 7 bases and J 0 bases; bases outside gene matches: 7. The germline V gene has CDR1 MDHEN and CDR2 SYDVKM. CDR3 bases: TGTGCCAGCAAAGGGACTAGCGGCTCCGCGAACACCGGGGAGCTGTTTTTT. Translated, it gives CASKGTSGSANTGELFF.

In this sample, this clone turned up once. The chain links TRBV11-2 to TRBJ2-7; unclear D gene. CDR3 length: 14 residues. V lost 5 bases to trimming and J lost 5 bases, with 16 bases between them. CDR1 is SGHAT, CDR2 FQNNGV, per germline. The CDR3 is CASSLNFRYDEQYF. The CDR3 region has the DNA TGTGCCAGCAGCCTAAACTTCCGGTACGACGAGCAGTACTTC.

The genes are TRBV5-1 and TRBJ2-5; tentatively, D is TRBD1 (6 bases). With 2 bases removed from V and 1 base from J, the gap between germline ends came to 9 bases. CDR3 length: 14 residues. The V gene's germline CDR1 is SGHRS and CDR2 YFSETQ. CDR3 residues: CASSLQGGQETQYF. The CDR3 DNA reads TGCGCCAGCAGCTTACAGGGCGGCCAAGAGACCCAGTACTTC.

This clone was seen many times. The rearrangement uses TRBV30 and TRBJ2-3; 8 positions agree with TRBD2. J gave up 3 bases and V 3 bases, and 5 bases lay outside the gene matches. This CDR3 comprises 14 residues. Germline V gene sequence: CDR1 GTSNPN, CDR2 SVGIG (reference sequence). CDR3 nucleotide sequence: TGTGCCTGGAGATCCCAGCGGGGGACAGATACGCAGTATTTT. Translation: CAWRSQRGTDTQYF.

The J gene is TRBJ2-7, the V gene TRBV6-4, with a possible D match to TRBD1 (6 bases). CDR1 and CDR2 (germline): MRHNA, SNTAGT. The CDR3 totals 13 residues. V lost 7 bases to trimming and J lost 2 bases, with 12 bases between them. In DNA form, the CDR3 reads TGTGCCAGCACCCACAGGGTGACCTACGAGCAGTACTTC. It is translated as CASTHRVTYEQYF.